This TCR beta chain was recorded in a study of cytotoxic CD8 clonotypes in ibrutinib-treated CLL. Study information: Treatment had run for a median roughly 13 months, range 6 to 36, when response samples were taken.

The table came from immunoSEQ multiplex PCR; TCRdb's copy has only in-frame clones and leaves some out. The sample comprises 110,000 to 150,000 clones, around 93% of which are singletons, and approximately 10% rests with the top ten. This CDR3 region has 11 residues. CDR1 is DFQATT and CDR2 is SNEGSKA in the germline V gene (reference sequence). Trimming left V 4 bases short and J 3 bases short, with 7 bases between. The material sequenced was PBMCs, taken after 12 months of ibrutinib treatment. This sequence was found in a human donor with chronic lymphocytic leukemia. The J gene is TRBJ2-7, the V gene TRBV20-1; D is unresolved. The CDR3 is CSAKDRYEQYF. CDR3 in DNA: TGCAGTGCTAAAGATCGCTACGAGCAGTACTTC.